Listed below are T cell receptor beta chains from one sample, sequenced in a study of cytomegalovirus exposure and HLA in healthy donors. Data came from immunoSEQ multiplex PCR; TCRdb stores just in-frame clones and leaves some out. This table holds approximately 180,000 clones, approximately 80% found once. Sample: PBMCs. The receptor set was obtained from a woman in her twenties or thirties in good health and CMV-seronegative. The CDR3 runs from the conserved cysteine through the conserved F or W. Each record gives: J gene, V gene, CDR3 protein.

TRBJ2-3 TRBV10-3 CAMTSGRSADTQYF
TRBJ2-3 TRBV11-2 CASKAGGSTDTQYF
TRBJ2-7 TRBV4-1 CASSPPGQGARKQYF
TRBJ2-7 TRBV14 CASSRDRAYEQYF
TRBJ1-2 TRBV5-6 CASREWAALYGYTF
TRBJ1-1 TRBV4-1 CASSQTRLGDRVGRNTEAFF
TRBJ2-1 TRBV5-4 CASSLLAGRYNEQFF
TRBJ2-3 TRBV4-2 CASSQDAPRGASTDTQYF
TRBJ2-2 TRBV7-3 CASSPVGQGVGTGELFF
TRBJ2-5 TRBV19 CASSIARGRLETQYF
TRBJ2-7 TRBV4-3 CASSQEQRRGDEQYF
TRBJ2-3 TRBV7-6 CASSLVGGGTDTQYF
TRBJ1-2 TRBV10-2 CASSDPGGAYYGYTF
TRBJ2-5 TRBV4-2 CASSQAFVHGETQYF
TRBJ2-1 TRBV25-1 CASSRDRGRNEQFF
TRBJ2-2 TRBV14 CASSQGGRAHDTGELFF
TRBJ1-6 TRBV28 CASSLLGSGSPLHF
TRBJ2-3 TRBV19 CASRDRGRGTDTQYF
TRBJ2-3 TRBV29-1 CSVDHSDTQYF
TRBJ1-5 TRBV27 CASKGTRGQPQHF
TRBJ2-3 TRBV5-6 CASSYRRQGSLYF
NA TRBV30 CAWSPMPYEQYF
TRBJ2-3 TRBV7-7 CASSRGLAGDTQYF
TRBJ2-1 TRBV7-9 CASCRLAGYNEQFF
TRBJ1-1 TRBV6-5 CASRPSQGLTRAAFF
TRBJ2-7 TRBV6-1 CASSEAAGASFEQYF
TRBJ2-3 TRBV7-9 CASRFGLAGGPSDTQYF
TRBJ2-1 TRBV2 CASSESRLIYNEQFF
TRBJ2-1 TRBV19 CASSMWDSDNEQFF
TRBJ1-1 TRBV6-6 CASSTDRGTEAFF
TRBJ2-7 TRBV18 CASSPSGASTYEQYF
TRBJ2-7 TRBV27 CASSFSRDRGYGQYF
TRBJ1-2 TRBV19 CASSVTGNRGYTF
TRBJ2-1 TRBV4-1 CASSQVEGASSYNEQFF
TRBJ2-3 TRBV4-1 CASSQVNLVYSDTQYF
TRBJ2-7 TRBV4-1 CASSQDTGGKYF
TRBJ2-5 TRBV18 CASSPSSGGALKETQYF
TRBJ2-1 TRBV7-3 CASSPHSSSYNEQFF
TRBJ2-7 TRBV11-3 CASSPGTNGYEQYF
TRBJ1-2 TRBV5-1 CASSLIPGAARDSGTF
TRBJ1-6 TRBV5-6 CASSLGTGKLNSPLHF
TRBJ2-3 TRBV5-8 CASSRGGTGELDTQYF
TRBJ2-7 TRBV18 CASSPPMGGKSYEQYF
TRBJ1-1 TRBV6-6 CASSYPGTGNTEAFF
TRBJ2-5 TRBV7-6 CASSSVLFGETQYF
TRBJ1-2 TRBV20-1 CSAREDGKTTF
TRBJ2-5 TRBV30 CAWSGGIQETQYF
TRBJ2-5 TRBV19 CASRGSGDSWAQYF
TRBJ1-2 TRBV11-2 CASSPTGGAYGYTF
TRBJ1-2 TRBV27 CASSLSPSYGYTF
TRBJ2-3 TRBV9 CASSAQLAGNTDTQYF
TRBJ1-2 TRBV27 CASSLRGDRVGVDGYTF
TRBJ1-1 TRBV19 CASINRDRNTEAFF
TRBJ1-1 TRBV15 CATSRPDRADTRAFF
TRBJ2-1 TRBV2 CASRAGTGQFF
TRBJ2-5 TRBV7-9 CASSRGGGLGRRLTQYF